Following are 30 T cell receptor beta chains from one sample sequenced in a study of shared clonotypes between healthy human individuals (TCRdb year 2020). Library preparation was by the immunoSEQ multiplex PCR assay. TCRdb's version of the immuneACCESS table is confined to in-frame rearrangements and falls short of the full clone set. An unresolved V gene accounts for under half of the shortfall where checked; the remainder is of unknown origin. This sample gives a few million clones in total; just over 90% of them show up just once. 0.39% of the sample is in the top ten clones. The sequenced material came from naive CD4+ T cells from PBMCs. What this sample's cell subset or site label stands for: CD45RA+ positively selected. These receptors were collected from a man aged 18 to 29 in good health. Some clones in this sample may be carry-over from other donors' samples.

The V gene is TRBV18, the J gene TRBJ2-2; D may be TRBD2 (6 bases). The length of the CDR3 is 15 residues. Trimming pared 8 bases from V and 3 bases from J, leaving 16 bases between. Germline lookup yields CDR1 KGHSH and CDR2 LQKENI. The CDR3 reads CASGGGIKDTGELFF. CDR3 sequence (DNA): TGTGCCAGCGGAGGAGGGATTAAGGACACCGGGGAGCTGTTTTTT.

V is TRBV28 and J is TRBJ2-7; 7 bases are shared with TRBD2. This CDR3 comprises 15 residues. From germline, CDR1 is MDHEN and CDR2 SYDVKM. With 8 bases clipped from V and 4 bases from J, the junction kept 14 bases outside the gene matches. For the CDR3, the DNA is TGTGCCAGCGTGGACACCGGCCTAGCGGCTTACGAGCAGTACTTC. Its translation is CASVDTGLAAYEQYF.

This chain connects TRBV11-2 to TRBJ1-5, with D perhaps TRBD1 (5 bases). This CDR3 region has 15 residues. V was clipped by 0 bases and J by 7 bases, with 13 bases between them. Germline CDR1 SGHAT, CDR2 FQNNGV. The CDR3 reads CASSLDGTIRQPQHF. The CDR3 nucleotides are TGTGCCAGCAGCTTAGACGGGACCATCCGGCAGCCCCAGCATTTT.

The chain links TRBV5-4 to TRBJ2-7; 7 bases match TRBD1. V trimming: 3 bases; J trimming: 0 bases; junction bases outside the gene matches: 3. This CDR3 contains 14 residues. CDR1 and CDR2 from the germline V gene are SGHNT and YYREEE (reference sequence). The CDR3 DNA reads as TGTGCCAGCAGCTCCGGGACAGCCTCCTACGAGCAGTACTTC. Amino acid sequence: CASSSGTASYEQYF.

This chain links TRBV5-6 with TRBJ1-1; possibly TRBD1 for D (6 bases). Germline V lookup: CDR1 SGHDT, CDR2 YYEEEE. The CDR3 contains 16 residues. V lost 3 bases, J lost 5 bases, and 20 bases lay in between. As DNA, the CDR3 is TGTGCCAGCAGCTCTTTGAGGGGGGGTGTTGGTACTGAAGCTTTCTTT. It yields the protein CASSSLRGGVGTEAFF.

This sequence joins TRBV2 and TRBJ2-1, with 7 bases that match TRBD2. J gave up 9 bases and V 11 bases, and 16 bases lay outside the gene matches. The CDR3 contains 14 residues. Germline loops: CDR1 SNHLY, CDR2 FYNNEI. Written as DNA, the CDR3 is TGTGCCGCCACCCCCGCGGGAGTTCGGGGTGAGCAGTTCTTC. It codes for CAATPAGVRGEQFF.

The chain recombines TRBV7-9 with TRBJ2-1; TRBD2 is a possible D gene (6 bases). Between the trimmed V and J ends, which lost 5 bases and 8 bases, there was a span of 19 bases. Germline V lookup: CDR1 SEHNR, CDR2 FQNEAQ (reference sequence). This CDR3 is 15 amino acids long. The CDR3 here is CASSPRRVGTDEQFF. As DNA, the CDR3 is TGTGCCAGCAGCCCGAGGAGGGTTGGCACGGATGAGCAGTTCTTC.

Remarks on this clone: The same CDR3 arises from other DNA sequences in this sample as well. The chain joins TRBV5-5 to TRBJ1-3; D gene uncertain. Germline V gives CDR1 SGHKS, CDR2 YYEKEE (reference sequence). This CDR3 region has 14 residues. Trimming left V 1 base short and J 2 bases short, with 7 bases between. This CDR3 is CASSLSGAGNTIYF. The CDR3 DNA reads TGTGCCAGCAGCTTGTCGGGAGCTGGAAACACCATATATTTT.

This chain links TRBV7-2 with TRBJ1-2; D possibly corresponds to TRBD1 (5 bases). Trimming shortened V by 0 bases and J by 3 bases, and 11 bases separated the two germline ends. The length of the CDR3 is 15 residues. In germline, CDR1 is SGHTA, CDR2 FQGNSA. In nucleotides, the CDR3 is TGTGCCAGCAGCTTAGCTGGTAAGGGACACTATGGCTACACCTTC. It specifies CASSLAGKGHYGYTF.

V usage is TRBV2 and J usage is TRBJ2-5; a weak D match, TRBD1 (5 bases). Germline lookup yields CDR1 SNHLY and CDR2 FYNNEI. Trimming took 4 bases from V and 7 from J, leaving 16 bases between them. The length of the CDR3 is 14 residues. CDR3 in amino acids: CASSVVSPQGTQYF. The CDR3 coding sequence is TGTGCCAGCAGTGTAGTGAGCCCCCAGGGGACCCAGTACTTC.

V usage is TRBV30 and J usage is TRBJ1-6, with D tentatively TRBD1 (5 bases). CDR3 length: 13 amino acids. CDR1 and CDR2 (germline): GTSNPN, SVGIG (reference sequence). V lost 4 bases to trimming and J lost 8 bases, with 12 bases between them. CDR3 sequence reads: CAWTAGTHSPLHF. DNA of the CDR3: TGTGCCTGGACTGCAGGGACGCATTCACCCCTCCACTTT.

The genes are TRBV5-4 and TRBJ2-2; TRBD2 is a possible D gene (6 bases). The germline gives CDR1 SGHNT, CDR2 YYREEE (reference sequence). The CDR3 sequence is 16 residues long. V dropped 7 bases and J dropped 0 bases, with 16 bases sitting between them. The CDR3 protein is CASHRRGGANTGELFF. The DNA of the CDR3 is TGTGCCAGCCACCGCCGAGGCGGGGCGAACACCGGGGAGCTGTTTTTT.

The chain combines TRBV5-1 with TRBJ1-1; 7 bases are a match to TRBD1. Germline CDR1 reads SGHRS; CDR2 reads YFSETQ. The CDR3 is 14 amino acids. The V and J ends lost 4 bases and 5 bases, in that order; junction bases with no gene match: 8. The CDR3 sequence is CASSRGGGETEAFF. The DNA of the CDR3 is TGCGCCAGCAGCCGGGGAGGGGGCGAGACTGAAGCTTTCTTT.

The chain carries TRBV28 and TRBJ1-4; no clear D gene. The CDR3 consists of 16 residues. Trimming pared 6 bases from V and 3 bases from J, leaving 17 bases between. CDR1 MDHEN and CDR2 SYDVKM come from the germline V gene. The CDR3 loop reads CASSLFPSPSNEKLFF. In nucleotides, the CDR3 is TGTGCCAGCAGCCTATTCCCCAGTCCTTCTAATGAAAAACTGTTTTTT. The full variable domain, its missing parts supplied by reference TRBV28 and TRBJ1-4, is DVKVTQSSRYLVKRTGEKVFLECVQDMDHENMFWYRQDPGLGLRLIYFSYDVKMKEKGDIPEGYSVSREKKERFSLILESASTNQTSMYLCASSLFPSPSNEKLFFGSGTQLSVL.

This clone has just one count. J is TRBJ2-1 and V is TRBV9; D gene ambiguous. Germline V gives CDR1 SGDLS, CDR2 YYNGEE. Trimming removed 2 bases at V and 10 bases at J, with 13 bases between. This CDR3 is built from 13 residues. Here the CDR3 DNA reads TGTGCCAGCAGCGTCTCCGAACTAAGGGAGCAGTTCTTC. Amino acid sequence: CASSVSELREQFF.

This chain connects TRBV6-1 to TRBJ1-1; weak D call: TRBD1 (6 bases). CDR1 is MNHNS, CDR2 SASEGT, per germline. The ends were cut back, 3 bases at V and 2 bases at J, with 19 bases in the middle. CDR3 length: 17 amino acids. In nucleotides, the CDR3 is TGTGCCAGCAGTGAGGCGTTTGGGACGGGGGGCAACACTGAAGCTTTCTTT. This encodes CASSEAFGTGGNTEAFF.

The CDR3 loop reads CASSLDAGTKQFF. CDR3 in DNA: TGCGCCAGCAGCTTGGACGCGGGAACTAAGCAGTTCTTC. The chain is built from TRBV5-1 and TRBJ2-1, with D possibly TRBD2 on 6 matching bases. Germline V lookup: CDR1 SGHRS, CDR2 YFSETQ. V was shortened by 0 bases and J by 11 bases, with 12 bases between the two germline ends. The CDR3 spans 13 residues.

The rearrangement uses TRBV5-1 and TRBJ1-2; D unresolved. Deletions cut 6 bases from V and 6 bases from J, with 18 bases between. The CDR3 has 14 residues. Germline CDR1 is SGHRS and CDR2 is YFSETQ. The CDR3 DNA follows: TGCGCCAGCACCCCGACCGGGAACTTTAATGGCTACACCTTC. Protein product: CASTPTGNFNGYTF. Complete variable domain (other parts from reference TRBV5-1 and TRBJ1-2): KAGVTQTPRYLIKTRGQQVTLSCSPISGHRSVSWYQQTPGQGLQFLFEYFSETQRNKGNFPGRFSGRQFSNSRSEMNVSTLELGDSALYLCASTPTGNFNGYTFGSGTRLTVV.

The chain combines TRBV18 with TRBJ2-7; weak D call: TRBD1 (5 bases). CDR3 length equals 12 residues. Between the trimmed V and J ends, which lost 5 bases and 6 bases, there was a span of 11 bases. The germline CDR1 and CDR2 sequences are KGHSH and LQKENI. The CDR3 protein is CASSDDRGEQYF. For the CDR3, the DNA is TGTGCCAGCTCAGACGACAGAGGCGAGCAGTACTTC. Using reference TRBV18 and TRBJ2-7 for the parts outside the CDR3, the full variable domain is NAGVMQNPRHLVRRRGQEARLRCSPMKGHSHVYWYRQLPEEGLKFMVYLQKENIIDESGMPKERFSAEFPKEGPSILRIQQVVRGDSAAYFCASSDDRGEQYFGPGTRLTVT.

The V and J genes are TRBV5-1 and TRBJ2-3, with 10 bases fitting TRBD2. This CDR3 is 16 amino acids long. The V gene's germline CDR1 is SGHRS and CDR2 YFSETQ. Trimming removed 7 bases from V and 2 bases from J; junction bases left unmatched: 10. CDR3 coding DNA: TGCGCCAGCTCCCTCCCGACTAGCGGGTTCACAGATACGCAGTATTTT. It encodes CASSLPTSGFTDTQYF.

The V gene is TRBV6-1, the J gene TRBJ2-7, with 9 bases fitting TRBD1. The junction had 8 bases not matched to a gene; V was cut back by 2 bases and J by 6 bases. The CDR3 is 15 amino acids. Germline assignment: CDR1 MNHNS and CDR2 SASEGT. CDR3: CASSEYGDRAREQYF. The CDR3 coding sequence is TGTGCCAGCAGTGAATACGGGGACAGGGCTCGCGAGCAGTACTTC.

The chain has TRBV29-1 and TRBJ2-7, with 10 bases that match TRBD1. Germline lookup yields CDR1 SQVTM and CDR2 ANQGSEA. The CDR3 runs to 13 residues. Trimming cost V 6 bases and J 1 base; bases outside gene matches: 3. The CDR3 spells CSVTGQGSYEQYF. DNA for the CDR3: TGCAGCGTAACGGGACAGGGGTCCTACGAGCAGTACTTC.

This chain links TRBV19 with TRBJ1-3, with D perhaps matching TRBD1 (6 bases). V lost 5 bases to trimming and J lost 0 bases, with 11 bases between them. The length of the CDR3 is 15 residues. CDR1 is LNHDA, CDR2 SQIVND, per germline (reference sequence). CDR3 sequence reads: CASSSDRLSGNTIYF. In DNA, the CDR3 is TGTGCCAGTAGTTCCGACAGGCTCTCTGGAAACACCATATATTTT.

This chain links TRBV2 with TRBJ2-3, with 11 bases that match TRBD2. Germline values: CDR1 SNHLY, CDR2 FYNNEI. CDR3 size: 13 residues. Trimming cost V 11 bases and J 5 bases; bases outside gene matches: 6. The CDR3: CASRLAGQDTQYF. In DNA, the CDR3 is TGTGCCTCCCGACTAGCGGGACAAGATACGCAGTATTTT.

The rearrangement links TRBV5-4 to TRBJ2-5; 11 nucleotides line up with TRBD2. Germline V gene data show CDR1 as SGHNT and CDR2 as YYREEE (reference sequence). The trim removed 3 bases at V and 5 bases at J, leaving 9 bases unmatched. The CDR3 consists of 16 residues. The DNA for the CDR3 is TGTGCCAGCAGCTCAACGATAGCGGGAGGGGGTGAGACCCAGTACTTC. Its protein is CASSSTIAGGGETQYF. Full variable domain (remainder filled in from reference TRBV5-4 and TRBJ2-5): ETGVTQSPTHLIKTRGQQVTLRCSSQSGHNTVSWYQQALGQGPQFIFQYYREEENGRGNFPPRFSGLQFPNYSSELNVNALELDDSALYLCASSSTIAGGGETQYFGPGTRLLVL.

This sequence joins TRBV2 and TRBJ1-1; D is uncertain. Germline assignment: CDR1 SNHLY and CDR2 FYNNEI. V shed 8 bases and J shed 0 bases, with 13 bases lying between them. The CDR3 extends over 14 amino acids. This chain's CDR3 is CASAPQWLNTEAFF. The CDR3 DNA reads TGTGCCAGCGCCCCCCAATGGTTGAACACTGAAGCTTTCTTT.

The chain uses TRBV5-1 and TRBJ2-3, with TRBD2 matching over 10 bases. Germline lookup yields CDR1 SGHRS and CDR2 YFSETQ. The CDR3 covers 15 residues. V shed 4 bases, J shed 2 bases, and the junction held 4 bases outside the gene matches. CDR3 sequence reads: CASSVAGGLTDTQYF. The CDR3 bases are TGCGCCAGCAGCGTAGCGGGAGGCCTCACAGATACGCAGTATTTT.

With regard to this clone: Other nucleotide sequences from this sample produce the same CDR3. The chain recombines TRBV6-5 with TRBJ2-7, with 11 bases aligning to TRBD2. The CDR3 totals 13 residues. J was trimmed by 3 bases and V by 9 bases; bases with no gene match: 4. Germline CDR1 MNHEY, CDR2 SVGAGI. CDR3 sequence (DNA): TGTGCCAGTTCCGGGACTAGCGGCTACGAGCAGTACTTC. The encoded protein is CASSGTSGYEQYF.

V and J are TRBV2 and TRBJ2-7, with TRBD2 matching over 10 bases. CDR3 length: 16 residues. The V gene end was trimmed by 1 base and the J gene end by 2 bases; junction bases not matched to a gene: 5. Germline CDR1 reads SNHLY; CDR2 reads FYNNEI. For the CDR3, the DNA is TGTGCCAGCAGTGAAGAGGGCAGCGGGAGGGCCTACGAGCAGTACTTC. Residues: CASSEEGSGRAYEQYF.

The chain uses TRBV10-3 and TRBJ1-2; D uncertain. Germline V gives CDR1 ENHRY, CDR2 SYGVKD. Trimming left V 3 bases short and J 2 bases short, with 4 bases between. The CDR3 has 12 amino acids. DNA for the CDR3: TGTGCCATCAGTGACACAAACTATGGCTACACCTTC. The encoded protein is CAISDTNYGYTF.